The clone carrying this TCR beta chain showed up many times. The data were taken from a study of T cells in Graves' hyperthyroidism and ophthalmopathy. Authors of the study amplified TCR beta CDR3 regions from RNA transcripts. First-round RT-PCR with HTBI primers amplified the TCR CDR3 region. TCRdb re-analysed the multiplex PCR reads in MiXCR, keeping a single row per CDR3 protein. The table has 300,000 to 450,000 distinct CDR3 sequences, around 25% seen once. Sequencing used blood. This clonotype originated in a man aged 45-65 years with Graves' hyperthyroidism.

CDR3 coding DNA: TGTGCCAGCAGGATCCCAGCGGGAGCCGGTAACGAGCAGTACTTC. Encoded protein: CASRIPAGAGNEQYF. V and J are TRBV28 and TRBJ2-7; 8 nucleotides match TRBD2. Per germline, CDR1 MDHEN and CDR2 SYDVKM. The V gene end was trimmed by 6 bases and the J gene end by 5 bases; junction bases not matched to a gene: 12. The CDR3 consists of 15 residues.